Each of the 15 T cell receptor beta chains below was sequenced from the same sample in a study of beta chain features in type 1 diabetes. General study points: Moderately but significantly shorter TCRB CDR3s were found in Type 1 diabetes patients in all four CD4+ subsets.

Antigens for these TCRs are unknown. Sequenced material consisted of expressed TCRB transcripts (all of the isolated RNA was reverse transcribed). Here immunoSEQ multiplex PCR was the method, and the copy in TCRdb shows in-frame clones only, minus some. Here the sample spans over 200,000 clones, 11% being singletons. Specimen: naive CD4+ T cells from blood. The receptors here all came from a man under 40 with type 1 diabetes.

The chain employs TRBV7-9 and TRBJ2-1; TRBD1 agrees at 10 bases. The CDR3 length is 14 residues. Looked up from germline, CDR1 is SEHNR and CDR2 is FQNEAQ (reference sequence). The trim removed 5 bases at V and 9 bases at J, leaving 7 bases unmatched. The CDR3 DNA follows: TGTGCCAGCAGCCCAAGACAGGGGGCACGTGAGCAGTTCTTC. Protein product: CASSPRQGAREQFF.

This clone has more than one count but fewer than ten. The chain carries TRBV7-2 and TRBJ2-7, with D perhaps TRBD2 (7 bases). The germline V gene has CDR1 SGHTA and CDR2 FQGNSA. The germline V and J ends were trimmed by 4 bases and 0 bases, with 10 bases remaining between them. The CDR3 extends over 14 amino acids. The CDR3, as DNA: TGTGCCAGCAGCTCGGGGGGCCTCTCCTACGAGCAGTACTTC. Residues: CASSSGGLSYEQYF.

This chain uses TRBV7-3 with TRBJ2-5; TRBD2 matches at 7 bases. The CDR3 is 19 residues long. With V trimmed by 1 base and J by 0 bases, 14 bases remained unmatched. Per the germline V gene, CDR1 is SGHTA and CDR2 is FQGTGA. This CDR3 reads CASSLRGVRSGDHQETQYF. In DNA form, the CDR3 reads TGTGCCAGCAGCTTAAGGGGGGTGCGGAGCGGGGACCACCAAGAGACCCAGTACTTC.

The V gene is TRBV27, the J gene TRBJ2-5; 7 positions match TRBD1. V lost 6 bases to trimming and J lost 5 bases; unmatched junction nucleotides: 6. CDR3 size: 13 residues. CDR1 is MNHEY, CDR2 SMNVEV, per germline (reference sequence). The CDR3 DNA is TGTGCCAGCAGCAGACAGGGCTCGGAGACCCAGTACTTC. It codes for CASSRQGSETQYF.

This clone was counted only a few times. The chain couples TRBV6-1 to TRBJ1-1, with D unclear. The V gene lost 7 bases and the J gene lost 0 bases, with 9 bases spanning the gap. The CDR3 has 13 residues. Per germline, CDR1 MNHNS and CDR2 SASEGT. CDR3 sequence: CASIKSMNTEAFF. CDR3 nucleotides: TGTGCCAGCATCAAGAGTATGAACACTGAAGCTTTCTTT.

The CDR3 DNA is TGCGCCAGCAGCCGCAAAGAGGACAGAGTAAACTATGGCTACACCTTC. Its translation is CASSRKEDRVNYGYTF. The genes are TRBV5-1 and TRBJ1-2; weak D call: TRBD1 (6 bases). The CDR3 is 16 amino acids. With 4 bases removed from V and 2 bases from J, the gap between germline ends came to 18 bases. Germline CDR1 reads SGHRS; CDR2 reads YFSETQ.

The chain recombines TRBV7-9 with TRBJ2-3; D ambiguous. The CDR3 has 13 amino acids. The V end was cut by 2 bases, the J end by 0 bases, with 3 bases between. CDR1 SEHNR and CDR2 FQNEAQ come from the germline V gene (reference sequence). This chain's CDR3 is CASSLSSTDTQYF. The CDR3, as DNA: TGTGCCAGCAGCTTATCTAGCACAGATACGCAGTATTTT.

The rearrangement uses TRBV9 and TRBJ2-7, with TRBD1 as a possible D gene (6 bases). The V end lost 1 base, the J end lost 4 bases, and 12 bases lay between the germline ends. CDR3 length: 14 residues. Germline CDR1 reads SGDLS; CDR2 reads YYNGEE. The CDR3 sequence: CASSVKDRFYEQYF. In DNA, the CDR3 is TGTGCCAGCAGCGTAAAAGACAGGTTTTACGAGCAGTACTTC.

CDR3 DNA sequence: TGCGCCAGCAGCCCCGGGACAGGGGTCGGAGGGGGCTACACCTTC. Residues: CASSPGTGVGGGYTF. The J gene is TRBJ1-2, the V gene TRBV4-3; 10 bases are a match to TRBD1. Germline loops: CDR1 LGHNA, CDR2 YSLEER. The CDR3 consists of 15 residues. The junction had 10 bases not matched to a gene; V was cut back by 4 bases and J by 8 bases.

The chain has TRBV25-1 and TRBJ2-2; 8 nucleotides agree with TRBD1. The CDR3 sequence is 15 residues long. After removal of 4 bases from V and 4 bases from J, the junction contained 5 bases not matched to a gene. Germline CDR1 reads MGHDK; CDR2 reads SYGVNS. The DNA for the CDR3 is TGTGCCAGCAGTGGATCGACAGGGGCCACCGGGGAGCTGTTTTTT. This encodes CASSGSTGATGELFF.

This clone showed up just a few times. The chain couples TRBV7-6 to TRBJ2-7; 8 bases are shared with TRBD1. This CDR3 is 12 amino acids long. J was trimmed by 9 bases and V by 5 bases; bases with no gene match: 6. CDR1 and CDR2 (germline): SGHVS, FNYEAQ. The CDR3 loop is CASSVKGTGQYF. CDR3 bases: TGTGCCAGCAGCGTTAAGGGGACAGGGCAGTACTTC.

The V and J genes are TRBV5-1 and TRBJ2-1, with 9 nucleotides matching TRBD1. This CDR3 region has 16 residues. Trimming removed 0 bases from V and 7 bases from J; junction bases left unmatched: 8. CDR1 and CDR2 from the germline V gene are SGHRS and YFSETQ. CDR3 nucleotides: TGCGCCAGCAGCTTGGCCCCGGACAGGGGTGTGAATGAGCAGTTCTTC. It yields the protein CASSLAPDRGVNEQFF.

This clone has only a few counts. The CDR3 coding sequence is TGTGCCAGCAGCTTAGGACAGGGGGCCAATGAGCAGTTCTTC. Translating it yields CASSLGQGANEQFF. The rearrangement joins TRBV7-2 to TRBJ2-1; 10 bases map to TRBD1. Germline V gene data show CDR1 as SGHTA and CDR2 as FQGNSA. V shed 1 base and J 6 bases; nucleotides not matched to a gene: 0. This CDR3 spans 14 amino acids.

The chain links TRBV27 to TRBJ2-3, with TRBD2 as a possible D gene (7 bases). The CDR3 sequence is 17 residues long. The V end lost 6 bases, the J end lost 2 bases, and 21 bases lay between the germline ends. Germline V gene data show CDR1 as MNHEY and CDR2 as SMNVEV (reference sequence). The CDR3 coding sequence is TGTGCCAGCAGCCCCCGGGGGCGGGGGACGGACACAGATACGCAGTATTTT. Translating gives CASSPRGRGTDTDTQYF.

This clone has just a few counts. The genes are TRBV14 and TRBJ1-1; possible D gene TRBD1, 6 bases. V lost 1 base, J lost 3 bases, and 12 bases lay in between. The CDR3 has 15 residues. In germline, CDR1 is SGHDN, CDR2 FVKESK. In nucleotides, the CDR3 is TGTGCCAGCAGCCAAGTCCCAGGGGAGTACACTGAAGCTTTCTTT. It specifies CASSQVPGEYTEAFF.